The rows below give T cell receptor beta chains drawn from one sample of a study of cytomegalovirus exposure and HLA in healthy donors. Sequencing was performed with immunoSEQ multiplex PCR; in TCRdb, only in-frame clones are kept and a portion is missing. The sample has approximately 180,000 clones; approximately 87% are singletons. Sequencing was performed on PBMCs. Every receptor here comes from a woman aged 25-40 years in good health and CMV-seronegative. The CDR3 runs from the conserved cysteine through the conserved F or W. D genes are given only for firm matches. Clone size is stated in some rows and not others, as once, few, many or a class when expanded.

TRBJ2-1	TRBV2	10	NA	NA	TGTGCCAGCAGTGAAGTCTATGGGTTCTTC	CASSEVYGFF
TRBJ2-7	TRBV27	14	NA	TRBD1	TGTGCCAGCAGTTCCGAGGACAGGTTCTACGAGCAGTACTTC	CASSSEDRFYEQYF
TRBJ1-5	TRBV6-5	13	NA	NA	TGTGCCAGCAGTTACTCGAGGCTCGAGCCCCAGCATTTT	CASSYSRLEPQHF
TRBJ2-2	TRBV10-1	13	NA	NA	TGCGCCAGCAGTGACCTCGTCACCGGGGAGCTGTTTTTT	CASSDLVTGELFF
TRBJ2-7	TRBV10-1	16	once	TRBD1	TGCGCCAGCAGTACAGGGGGCGGAGGTCTCCTTGCCGAGCAGTACTTC	CASSTGGGGLLAEQYF
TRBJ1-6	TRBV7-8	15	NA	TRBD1	TGTGCCAGCAGTCCGACAGGGCTATCTTCCTCACCCCTCCACTTT	CASSPTGLSSSPLHF
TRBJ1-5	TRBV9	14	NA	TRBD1	TGTGCCAGCAGCGTCGGGACAGCCGAAGGGCCCCAGCATTTT	CASSVGTAEGPQHF
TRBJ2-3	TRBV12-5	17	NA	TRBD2	TGTGCTAGTGGTTCCTCCGGGACTAGCGGACCCACAGATACGCAGTATTTT	CASGSSGTSGPTDTQYF
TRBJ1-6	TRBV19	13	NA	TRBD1	TGTGCCAGTTGGGACAGGGGAAATTCACCCCTCCACTTT	CASWDRGNSPLHF
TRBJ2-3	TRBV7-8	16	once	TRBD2	TGTGCCAGCAGCTTACGGACTAGCGGGGGGGTGGATACGCAGTATTTT	CASSLRTSGGVDTQYF
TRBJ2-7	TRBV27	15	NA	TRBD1	TGTGCCAGCAGTACCTTACAGGGGGACTCCTACGAGCAGTACTTC	CASSTLQGDSYEQYF
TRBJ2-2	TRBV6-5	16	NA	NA	TGTGCCAGCAGTTCCAGACTAGTTGAGAACACCGGGGAGCTGTTTTTT	CASSSRLVENTGELFF
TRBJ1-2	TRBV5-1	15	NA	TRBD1	TGCGCCAGCAGCCCGACGGGACAGGGGGAACGTGGCTACACCTTC	CASSPTGQGERGYTF
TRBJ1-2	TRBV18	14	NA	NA	TGTGCCAGCTCACCAAACACAGGGAGCTATGGCTACACCTTC	CASSPNTGSYGYTF
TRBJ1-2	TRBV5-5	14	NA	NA	TGTGCCAGCAGGTCGGGGAGCACTAACTATGGCTACACCTTC	CASRSGSTNYGYTF
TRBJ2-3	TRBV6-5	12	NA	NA	TGTGCCAGCAGTTCTTCTAGCAATACGCAGTATTTT	CASSSSSNTQYF
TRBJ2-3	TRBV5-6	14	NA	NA	TGTGCCAGCAGCTTGAAGAGTGATGCGGATACGCAGTATTTT	CASSLKSDADTQYF
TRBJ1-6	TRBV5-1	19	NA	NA	TGCGCCAGCAGCTTGGAACAGGGCACCTCCGGCTCCTATAATTCACCCCTCCACTTT	CASSLEQGTSGSYNSPLHF
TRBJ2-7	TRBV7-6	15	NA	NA	TGTGCCAGCAGCTTAGAGGGAGGCAGCCTCTACGAGCAGTACTTC	CASSLEGGSLYEQYF
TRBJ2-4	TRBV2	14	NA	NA	TGTGCCAGCAGTGGAGATCGGACAATAAACATTCAGTACTTC	CASSGDRTINIQYF
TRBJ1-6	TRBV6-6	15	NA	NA	TGTGCCAGCAGTCCCCTTGGTAGTTCTAATTCACCCCTCCACTTT	CASSPLGSSNSPLHF
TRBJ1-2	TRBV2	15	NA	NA	TGTGCCAGCAGTGAAGCGTTGGGGGGAGTAGCTGGCTACACCTTC	CASSEALGGVAGYTF
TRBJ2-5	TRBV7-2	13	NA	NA	TGTGCCAGCAGCTTAGGAATCCGGGAGACCCAGTACTTC	CASSLGIRETQYF
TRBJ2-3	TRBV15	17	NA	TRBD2	TGTGCCACCAGCAGAGACTTCACTAGCGGGGGCACAGATACGCAGTATTTT	CATSRDFTSGGTDTQYF
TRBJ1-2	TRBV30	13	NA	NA	TGTGCCTGGCGAGTGCCAGGGTCCTATGGCTACACCTTC	CAWRVPGSYGYTF
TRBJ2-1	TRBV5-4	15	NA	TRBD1	TGTGCCAGCAGCTATACAGGGGGTCGCTACAATGAGCAGTTCTTC	CASSYTGGRYNEQFF
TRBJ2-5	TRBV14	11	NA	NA	TGTGCCAGCAGCCGTCGAGAGACCCAGTACTTC	CASSRRETQYF
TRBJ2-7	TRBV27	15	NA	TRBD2	TGTGCCAGCAGTCCTCTAGCGGGGGGGCGGGGTAAGCAGTACTTC	CASSPLAGGRGKQYF
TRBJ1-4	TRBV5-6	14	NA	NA	TGTGCCAGCACCTGGAGGGATGGACGTGAAAAACTGTTTTTT	CASTWRDGREKLFF
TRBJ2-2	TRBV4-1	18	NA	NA	TGCGCCAGCAGCCAAGATCGGGTCGCGGGGCCCGGCACCGGGGAGCTGTTTTTT	CASSQDRVAGPGTGELFF
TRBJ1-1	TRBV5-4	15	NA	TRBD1	TGTGCCAGCAGCCCTAAGACAGGGGAGAACACTGAAGCTTTCTTT	CASSPKTGENTEAFF
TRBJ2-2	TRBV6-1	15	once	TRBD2	TGTGCCAGCAGCCCACTAGCGGGGGTCACCGGGGAGCTGTTTTTT	CASSPLAGVTGELFF
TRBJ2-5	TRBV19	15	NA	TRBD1	TGTGCCAGTAGTATGCGTAGGGGGCTTTACGAGACCCAGTACTTC	CASSMRRGLYETQYF
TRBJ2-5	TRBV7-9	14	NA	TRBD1	TGTGCCAGCAGCTCGACAGGGTACCAAGAGACCCAGTACTTC	CASSSTGYQETQYF
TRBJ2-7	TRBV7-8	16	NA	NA	TGTGCCAGCAGCTTAGGCCCCCTAAGGCCCACGGGCGAGCAGTACTTC	CASSLGPLRPTGEQYF
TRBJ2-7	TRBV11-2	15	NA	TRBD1	TGTGCCAGCAGCCTCAGACAGGGGATGCGCAACGAGCAGTACTTC	CASSLRQGMRNEQYF
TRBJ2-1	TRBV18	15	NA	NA	TGTGCCAGCTCGGTCCCGGGACTGACCTACAATGAGCAGTTCTTC	CASSVPGLTYNEQFF
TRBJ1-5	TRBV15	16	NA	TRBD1	TGTGCCACCAGCAGACATGACAGGGGGCTCGGTCAGCCCCAGCATTTT	CATSRHDRGLGQPQHF
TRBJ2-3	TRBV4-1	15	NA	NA	TGCGCCAGCAGCCACTCGGACAGCTTCACAGATACGCAGTATTTT	CASSHSDSFTDTQYF
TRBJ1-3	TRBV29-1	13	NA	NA	TGCAGCGTTGGGCAGGGTGCGGGAAACACCATATATTTT	CSVGQGAGNTIYF
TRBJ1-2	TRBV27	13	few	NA	TGTGCCAGCAGTTTTACAGCAAACTATGGCTACACCTTC	CASSFTANYGYTF
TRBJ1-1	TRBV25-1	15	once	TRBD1	TGTGCCAGCAGTGAGGGACAGGCACTGAACACTGAAGCTTTCTTT	CASSEGQALNTEAFF
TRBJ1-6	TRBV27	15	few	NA	TGTGCCAGCAGTTTATCCTATCAGGGGAATTCACCCCTCCACTTT	CASSLSYQGNSPLHF
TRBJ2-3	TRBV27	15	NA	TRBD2	TGTGCCAGCAAATATAGCGGGATAGGCACAGATACGCAGTATTTT	CASKYSGIGTDTQYF
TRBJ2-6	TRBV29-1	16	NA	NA	TGCAGCGTCCCCCAGGTAATGAAGTCTGGGGCCAACGTCCTGACTTTC	CSVPQVMKSGANVLTF
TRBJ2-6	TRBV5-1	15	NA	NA	TGCGCCAGCAGCCGGGACTTCTCTGGGGCCAACGTCCTGACTTTC	CASSRDFSGANVLTF
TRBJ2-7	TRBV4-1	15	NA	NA	TGCGCCAGCAGCCAAGGGGCAGGATCATCCTACGAGCAGTACTTC	CASSQGAGSSYEQYF
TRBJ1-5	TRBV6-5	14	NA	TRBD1	TGTGCCAGCAGGAACGACAGGGAGAAGGAGCCCCAGCATTTT	CASRNDREKEPQHF
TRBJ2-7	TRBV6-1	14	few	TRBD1	TGTGCCAGCACCGTGGACAGGAGCTCCTACGAGCAGTACTTC	CASTVDRSSYEQYF
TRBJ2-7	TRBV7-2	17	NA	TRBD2	TGTGCCAGCAGCTTAGCAGCTAGCGGGGGGGCTTCCTACGAGCAGTACTTC	CASSLAASGGASYEQYF
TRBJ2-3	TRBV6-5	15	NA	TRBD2	TGTGCCAGCAGACCTAGCGGGGGGGCTCCAGATACGCAGTATTTT	CASRPSGGAPDTQYF
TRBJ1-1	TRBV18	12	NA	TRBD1	TGTGCCAGCTCAGGACAGGGGACTGAAGCTTTCTTT	CASSGQGTEAFF
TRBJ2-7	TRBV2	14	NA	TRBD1	TGTGCCAGTTTACCGGGACAGGGAATTAACGAGCAGTACTTC	CASLPGQGINEQYF
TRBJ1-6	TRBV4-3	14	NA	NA	TGCGCCAGCAGCCAGCGGGTGGATAATTCACCCCTCCACTTT	CASSQRVDNSPLHF
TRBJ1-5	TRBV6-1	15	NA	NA	TGTGCCAGCAGTGTATTAGGACAGCCCAATCAGCCCCAGCATTTT	CASSVLGQPNQPQHF
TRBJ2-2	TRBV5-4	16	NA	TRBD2	TGTGCCAGCAGCTTAGTTCTAGCGGTAAACACCGGGGAGCTGTTTTTT	CASSLVLAVNTGELFF
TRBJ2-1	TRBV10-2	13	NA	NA	TGCGCCAGCAGTGAGTCGAGAGGCTATGAGCAGTTCTTC	CASSESRGYEQFF